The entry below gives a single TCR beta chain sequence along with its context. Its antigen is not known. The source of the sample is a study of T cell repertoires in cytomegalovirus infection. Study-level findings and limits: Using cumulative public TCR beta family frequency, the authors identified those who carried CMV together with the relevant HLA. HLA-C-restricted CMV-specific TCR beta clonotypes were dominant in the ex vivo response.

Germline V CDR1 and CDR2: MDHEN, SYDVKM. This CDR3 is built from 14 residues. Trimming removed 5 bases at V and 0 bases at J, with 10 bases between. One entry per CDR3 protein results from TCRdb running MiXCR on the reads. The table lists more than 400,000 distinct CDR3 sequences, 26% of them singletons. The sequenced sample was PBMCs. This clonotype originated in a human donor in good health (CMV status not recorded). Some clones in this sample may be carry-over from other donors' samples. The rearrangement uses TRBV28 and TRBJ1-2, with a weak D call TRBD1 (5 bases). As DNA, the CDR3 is TGTGCCAGCAGTGTGGGGCCGACTAACTATGGCTACACCTTC. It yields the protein CASSVGPTNYGYTF.